A selection of T cell receptor beta chains follows, all from one sample in a study of persistence of HIV-infected CD4 T cells. Some clones are missing from TCRdb's copy, which holds only in-frame ones; the method was immunoSEQ multiplex PCR. The profile shows roughly 35,000 clones, 80% to 85% of them singletons. The antigens of these receptors remain unknown. The specimen was cultured CD4+ T cells from PBMCs, collected from a patient who received antiretroviral therapy. These receptor sequences come from an adult with HIV. The donor label of this sample is uncertain. Each CDR3 is given with its conserved first and last residue. D genes are given only for firm matches. Size tells how often a clone was seen (once, few, many) or the class of an expanded clone, and some rows leave it out.

j_call v_call clone_size d_call cdr3_aa cdr3_nt
TRBJ2-2 TRBV6-5 . . CASSYGLGGTGELFF TGTGCCAGCAGTTACGGGCTCGGAGGTACCGGGGAGCTGTTTTTT
TRBJ1-1 TRBV5-1 . . CASTPTQVSGSEAFF TGCGCCAGCACACCGACTCAGGTTTCGGGCTCTGAAGCTTTCTTT
TRBJ1-1 TRBV7-3 once TRBD1 CASSPDRGQGNTEAFF TGTGCCAGCAGCCCAGACAGGGGGCAAGGTAACACTGAAGCTTTCTTT
TRBJ1-3 TRBV24-1 . . CATRGSAGNTIYF TGTGCCACCAGGGGGTCCGCTGGAAACACCATATATTTT
TRBJ2-1 TRBV5-4 . TRBD2 CASGDRRAGAVGEQFF TGTGCCAGCGGGGACCGGAGAGCGGGGGCGGTGGGTGAGCAGTTCTTC
TRBJ2-5 TRBV5-1 . . CASTNPVQETQYF TGCGCAAGCACCAACCCAGTCCAAGAGACCCAGTACTTC
TRBJ1-1 TRBV7-2 . . CASSPQDSFTIEAFF TGTGCCAGCAGCCCTCAAGACAGCTTCACCATTGAAGCTTTCTTT
TRBJ1-2 TRBV30 . . CAWSVGGAGGYTF TGTGCCTGGAGTGTCGGAGGGGCAGGTGGCTACACCTTC
TRBJ1-3 TRBV5-4 . . CASSLRAGAGNTIYF TGTGCCAGCAGCCTCAGGGCCGGGGCGGGAAACACCATATATTTT
TRBJ1-3 TRBV6-5 . TRBD1 CASRRGLHSGNTIYF TGTGCCAGCAGGAGGGGGCTCCACTCTGGAAACACCATATATTTT
TRBJ1-2 TRBV12-3/TRBV12-4 . . CASSLGYGYTF TGTGCCAGCAGTTTGGGGTATGGCTACACCTTC
TRBJ2-1 TRBV19 . . CASSTQAAVYNEQFF TGTGCCAGTAGTACCCAGGCAGCTGTCTACAATGAGCAGTTCTTC
TRBJ1-2 TRBV24-1 . TRBD1 CATSDEGARLGGYTF TGTGCCACCAGTGATGAGGGGGCACGATTGGGGGGCTACACCTTC
TRBJ2-7 TRBV7-8 . . CASSSLYEQYF TGTGCCAGCAGCTCCCTCTACGAGCAGTACTTC